The following is a T cell receptor (beta chain) sequence with its context. The CDR3 has 14 amino acids. CDR1 and CDR2 from the germline V gene are ENHRY and SYGVKD. J was trimmed by 2 bases and V by 7 bases; bases with no gene match: 6. This sample stems from a study of CD8+CD57+ T cells in acquired aplastic anemia. Template material for TCR beta VDJ and CDR3 profiling consisted of genomic DNA. TCRdb reanalysed the reads using MiXCR and keeps one entry per CDR3 protein. The sample includes about 190,000 distinct CDR3 sequences, 64% of them seen just once. The TCR sequence derives from a human donor with severe aplastic anemia or a healthy control (not recorded which). This chain uses TRBV10-3 with TRBJ1-2; 8 nucleotides line up with TRBD1. Material: sorted CD4+, CD8+, or CD8+CD57+ T cells (not recorded which) from PBMCs. CDR3: CAITPDRDNYGYTF. The CDR3 DNA reads as TGTGCCATCACTCCGGACAGGGACAACTATGGCTACACCTTC.